This T cell receptor beta chain was identified during a study of cytomegalovirus exposure and HLA in healthy donors. It was with 60 Vbeta and 13 Jbeta primers that the PCR ran. The assay was immunoSEQ multiplex PCR, and TCRdb's table has in-frame clones only and misses some. The data hold about 120,000 clones, with more than 80% observed a single time. Trimming pared 5 bases from V and 2 bases from J, leaving 13 bases between. CDR1 is WNHNN, CDR2 SYGVQD, per germline (reference sequence). The CDR3 totals 14 residues. The origin of this receptor is a male donor in good health and CMV-seronegative. The specimen sequenced was PBMCs. The chain joins TRBV10-1 to TRBJ2-7; perhaps TRBD1 as D (6 bases). The CDR3 region has the DNA TGCGCCAGCAGTAAGACAGGACCGACCTACGAGCAGTACTTC. As protein: CASSKTGPTYEQYF.